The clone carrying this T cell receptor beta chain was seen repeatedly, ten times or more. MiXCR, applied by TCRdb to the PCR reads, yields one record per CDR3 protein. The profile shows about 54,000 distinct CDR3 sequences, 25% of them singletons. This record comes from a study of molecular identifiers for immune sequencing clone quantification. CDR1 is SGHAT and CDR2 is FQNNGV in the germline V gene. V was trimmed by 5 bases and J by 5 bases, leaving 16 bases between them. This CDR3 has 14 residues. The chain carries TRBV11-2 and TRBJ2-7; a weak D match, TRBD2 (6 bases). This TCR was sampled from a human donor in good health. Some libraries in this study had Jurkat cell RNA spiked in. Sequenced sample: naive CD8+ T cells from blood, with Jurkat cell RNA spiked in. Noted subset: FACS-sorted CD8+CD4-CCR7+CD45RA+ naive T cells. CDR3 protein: CASSPAPGVHEQYF. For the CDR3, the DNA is TGTGCCAGCAGCCCCGCCCCGGGGGTCCACGAGCAGTACTTC.